This T cell receptor beta chain was observed in a study of blood T cell repertoires in COVID-19. The V end lost 6 bases, the J end lost 7 bases, and 16 bases lay between the germline ends. Per the germline V gene, CDR1 is SQVTM and CDR2 is ANQGSEA. The CDR3 length is 14 residues. In the original workflow: Amplification with reference gene primers provided the estimates of nucleated cell counts. Method: immunoSEQ multiplex PCR; TCRdb's copy keeps in-frame clones and lacks some. The DNA was the basis for D and trimming; V, J and clone size are from that table. The sample holds about 170,000 clones, more than 65% seen once.

This clonotype was obtained from a man between 65 and 85 years old with active or convalescent COVID-19. Material for sequencing was peripheral blood. V and J are TRBV29-1 and TRBJ1-6; a possible D gene is TRBD1 (5 bases). In DNA, the CDR3 is TGCAGCGTCCGCACCGACAGCTACAATTCACCCCTCCACTTT. It is translated as CSVRTDSYNSPLHF.